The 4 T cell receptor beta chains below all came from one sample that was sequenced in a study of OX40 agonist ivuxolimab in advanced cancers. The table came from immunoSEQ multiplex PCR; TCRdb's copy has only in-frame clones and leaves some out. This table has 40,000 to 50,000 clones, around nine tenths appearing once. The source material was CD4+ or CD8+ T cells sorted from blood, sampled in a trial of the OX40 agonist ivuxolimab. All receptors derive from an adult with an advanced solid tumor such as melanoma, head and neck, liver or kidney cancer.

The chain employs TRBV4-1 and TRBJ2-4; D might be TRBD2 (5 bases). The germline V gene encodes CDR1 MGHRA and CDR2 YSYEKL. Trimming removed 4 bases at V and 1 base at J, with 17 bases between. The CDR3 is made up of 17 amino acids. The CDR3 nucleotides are TGCGCCAGCAGCCGAGGGCCGGATACGGGGGCCAAAAACATTCAGTACTTC. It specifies CASSRGPDTGAKNIQYF.

CDR3 coding DNA: TGTGCCAACTCGGACAGGGGAGGGACCGGGGAGCTGTTTTTT. It codes for CANSDRGGTGELFF. The rearrangement joins TRBV10-3 to TRBJ2-2, with 9 bases matching TRBD1. This CDR3 is 14 amino acids long. With 10 bases clipped from V and 5 bases from J, the junction kept 8 bases outside the gene matches. Looked up from germline, CDR1 is ENHRY and CDR2 is SYGVKD.

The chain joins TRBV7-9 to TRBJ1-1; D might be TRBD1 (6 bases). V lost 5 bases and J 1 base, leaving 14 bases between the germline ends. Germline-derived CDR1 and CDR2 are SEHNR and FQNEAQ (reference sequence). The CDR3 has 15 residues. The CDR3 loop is CASSLGGGSNTEAFF. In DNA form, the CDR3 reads TGTGCCAGCAGCCTAGGAGGGGGATCGAACACTGAAGCTTTCTTT.

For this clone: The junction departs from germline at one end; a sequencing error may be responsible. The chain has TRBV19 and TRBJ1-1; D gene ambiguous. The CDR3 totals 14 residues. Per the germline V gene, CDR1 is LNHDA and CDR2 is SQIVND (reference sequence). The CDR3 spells CASSSSVANAEAFF. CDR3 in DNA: TGTGCCAGTAGTAGCTCCGTGGCGAACGCTGAAGCTTTCTTT.